This T cell receptor beta chain was sequenced in a study of T-cell reconstitution after alpha-beta-depleted transplantation in children. V shed 1 base and J 6 bases; nucleotides not matched to a gene: 6. Germline CDR1 and CDR2: SGHKS and YYEKEE (reference sequence). The CDR3 length is 16 residues. Preparation of the TCRbeta library used unique molecular identifiers. In TCRdb, the PCR reads were re-called with MiXCR into one record per CDR3 protein. The repertoire holds approximately 270,000 distinct CDR3 sequences, with approximately 9.6% as singletons. This TCR was sampled from a human donor who donated a stem cell graft to a child with SCID. Specimen: PBMCs from the stem cell graft donor, collected from the stem cell graft. The chain links TRBV5-5 to TRBJ2-1, with 11 bases that match TRBD1. In DNA form, the CDR3 reads TGTGCCAGCAGCTTGTTGGGGACAGGGGGGATCAATGAGCAGTTCTTC. It is translated as CASSLLGTGGINEQFF.